One sample yielded the 2 T cell receptor beta chains listed below, sequenced in a study of cytomegalovirus exposure and HLA in healthy donors. Use of 60 Vbeta and 13 Jbeta primers characterized the PCR. Assay used: immunoSEQ multiplex PCR; TCRdb lists only in-frame clones, some missing. The sample yields roughly 120,000 clones, more than 70% seen once. Sequenced material: PBMCs. The receptors were gathered from a human donor in good health.

The chain has TRBV5-1 and TRBJ1-2; 8 bases line up with TRBD1. Germline CDR1 and CDR2: SGHRS and YFSETQ. V was clipped by 4 bases and J by 8 bases; unmatched bases: 10. CDR3 length: 14 amino acids. CDR3 DNA sequence: TGCGCCAGCAGCATAGCGCAGGGGGCGCGAGGCTACACCTTC. Translating it yields CASSIAQGARGYTF.

This clone was seen repeatedly, ten times or more. V usage is TRBV5-6 and J usage is TRBJ2-7; D ambiguous. V was cut by 0 bases and J by 4 bases, with 5 bases left in between. Looked up from germline, CDR1 is SGHDT and CDR2 is YYEEEE. CDR3 size: 12 residues. The CDR3 nucleotides are TGTGCCAGCAGCTTGGCCTCTTACGAGCAGTACTTC. As protein: CASSLASYEQYF.